This T cell receptor (beta chain) was captured by sequencing in a study of T cells after yellow fever vaccination. UMIs and a universal primer site were added when TCR cDNA was made by 5'RACE template switching. TCRdb re-analysed the 5' RACE reads in MiXCR, keeping a single row per CDR3 protein. Of 600,000 to 750,000 distinct CDR3 sequences listed, 12% are singletons. This CDR3 has 16 amino acids. Germline CDR1 is SGHRS and CDR2 is YFSETQ. Trimming took 4 bases from V and 1 from J, leaving 14 bases between them. About this clonotype: Its antigen remains unknown.

Findings of the study overall: By day 5 rather than day 15, the secondary response had peaked, though it was weaker.

The receptor was derived from a young man who received the YFV17D yellow fever vaccine. The sample in question was PBMCs, obtained on the day of the yellow fever booster vaccination. The chain joins TRBV5-1 to TRBJ2-2; TRBD1 or TRBD2 may be the D gene (6 bases each). CDR3 in amino acids: CASSPEGGWNTGELFF. CDR3 DNA: TGCGCCAGCAGCCCCGAAGGGGGGTGGAACACCGGGGAGCTGTTTTTT.